This T cell receptor beta chain emerged from a study of CD8 T cells in Susac syndrome. From blood CD8+ and CD4+ T cells, TCR beta sequences were generated. From germline, CDR1 is SGHDT and CDR2 YYEEEE. Trimming left V 2 bases short and J 3 bases short, with 7 bases between. The CDR3 extends over 13 amino acids. Random-hexamer reverse transcription was applied to roughly 0.45 to 1 ug RNA. TCRdb used MiXCR to reprocess the immunoSEQ multiplex PCR reads, holding one entry per CDR3 protein. The sample yields under 200,000 distinct CDR3 sequences, roughly 90% seen once. The sample comprised CD4+ T cells from PBMCs. The chain is built from TRBV5-6 and TRBJ2-3, with no clear D. This clonotype was sampled from a human donor with Susac syndrome. The CDR3 sequence: CASSFHGTDTQYF. CDR3 bases: TGTGCCAGCAGCTTTCATGGGACAGATACGCAGTATTTT.